One sample yielded the 9 T cell receptor beta chains listed below, sequenced in a study of cytotoxic CD8 clonotypes in ibrutinib-treated CLL (dated by TCRdb to the early 2020s). Explained via the paper, the time point label denotes: progressive disease on ibrutinib. Receptors were amplified or captured by the immunoSEQ multiplex PCR assay. TCRdb re-hosts the immuneACCESS table, in-frame sequences only. Its copies lack some clones; in the studies checked, an unresolved V gene accounts for under half of them, and the cause for the rest is not known. This sample gives approximately 74,000 clones in total; 65% to 85% of them show up just once. Of the sample, 7.7% falls within the top ten clones. Here the sequenced sample was PBMCs, taken at disease progression, from a patient treated with ibrutinib. Receptors originate from a human donor with chronic lymphocytic leukemia.

The chain couples TRBV25-1 to TRBJ2-7, with D unresolved. CDR3 size: 11 residues. V shed 6 bases and J shed 4 bases, with 7 bases lying between them. Germline-derived CDR1 and CDR2 are MGHDK and SYGVNS. The CDR3 spells CASSQGYEQYF. The CDR3 bases are TGTGCCAGCAGCCAAGGGTACGAGCAGTACTTC.

This clone was seen only once. The chain links TRBV15 to TRBJ1-5; perhaps TRBD1 as D (5 bases). There are 17 residues in the CDR3. With 5 bases removed from V and 7 bases from J, the gap between germline ends came to 24 bases. CDR1 and CDR2 from the germline V gene are LNHNV and YYDKDF (reference sequence). The CDR3 here is CATSGRAHGRVGQPQHF. The CDR3 nucleotides are TGTGCCACCAGCGGCAGGGCACATGGGAGGGTTGGCCAGCCCCAGCATTTT.

V usage is TRBV5-1 and J usage is TRBJ1-4; 7 nucleotides match TRBD1. CDR1 and CDR2 (germline): SGHRS, YFSETQ. V was clipped by 1 base and J by 0 bases; unmatched bases: 12. CDR3 length equals 19 residues. DNA for the CDR3: TGCGCCAGCAGCTTGCTCCCCGGGACAGTGTTTACAACTAATGAAAAACTGTTTTTT. As protein: CASSLLPGTVFTTNEKLFF.

CDR3 bases: TGCGCCAGCAGCCTTCGACAGGGAGACTACGAGCAGTACTTC. It codes for CASSLRQGDYEQYF. V is TRBV5-1 and J is TRBJ2-7, with 7 nucleotides matching TRBD1. The CDR3 contains 14 residues. From germline, CDR1 is SGHRS and CDR2 YFSETQ. V was clipped by 4 bases and J by 3 bases; unmatched bases: 7. The full variable domain, with the rest looked up from reference TRBV5-1 and TRBJ2-7, is KAGVTQTPRYLIKTRGQQVTLSCSPISGHRSVSWYQQTPGQGLQFLFEYFSETQRNKGNFPGRFSGRQFSNSRSEMNVSTLELGDSALYLCASSLRQGDYEQYFGPGTRLTVT.

The chain couples TRBV9 to TRBJ2-5, with 11 bases matching TRBD2. Trimming cost V 2 bases and J 1 base; bases outside gene matches: 4. CDR3 length equals 16 residues. Germline CDR1 SGDLS, CDR2 YYNGEE. The CDR3 loop is CASSVSGTSGQETQYF. In DNA form, the CDR3 reads TGTGCCAGCAGCGTTAGCGGGACTAGCGGCCAAGAGACCCAGTACTTC.

The V call is TRBV4-2, the J call TRBJ2-5; a possible D gene is TRBD2 (6 bases). The germline V and J ends were trimmed by 3 bases and 1 base, with 12 bases remaining between them. The CDR3 runs to 15 residues. CDR1 LGHNA and CDR2 YNFKEQ come from the germline V gene. CDR3 nucleotide sequence: TGTGCCAGCAGCCAGATACCGGGACTCCAAGAGACCCAGTACTTC. As protein: CASSQIPGLQETQYF.

The V and J genes are TRBV6-1 and TRBJ2-3; 7 bases match TRBD1. The germline CDR1 and CDR2 sequences are MNHNS and SASEGT. The CDR3 runs to 15 residues. The V gene end was trimmed by 2 bases and the J gene end by 2 bases; junction bases not matched to a gene: 4. The CDR3 is CASSELGQSTDTQYF. For the CDR3, the DNA is TGTGCCAGCAGTGAATTGGGACAGTCCACAGATACGCAGTATTTT.

CDR3 DNA: TGCAGCGTCGCCCACAGGGGGTGGGCCAAAAACATTCAGTACTTC. The encoded protein is CSVAHRGWAKNIQYF. The rearrangement links TRBV29-1 to TRBJ2-4; 8 positions match TRBD1. CDR1 and CDR2 (germline): SQVTM, ANQGSEA. The CDR3 has 15 amino acids. The V and J ends lost 6 bases and 1 base, in that order; junction bases with no gene match: 8.

The J gene is TRBJ2-7, the V gene TRBV5-1, with D tentatively TRBD1 or TRBD2 (5 bases each). Germline V lookup: CDR1 SGHRS, CDR2 YFSETQ. This CDR3 spans 14 amino acids. V gave up 2 bases and J gave up 1 base, with 10 bases separating them. CDR3 nucleotides: TGCGCCAGCAGCTTTGTCAGGGAGTCCTACGAGCAGTACTTC. Its protein product is CASSFVRESYEQYF.